This note documents a single TCR beta chain sequence. No antigen is known for it. These data come from a study of beta chain features in type 1 diabetes. Points from the study as a whole: TCRB CDR3s from Type 1 diabetes patients were moderately but significantly shorter in all four CD4+ subsets.

Sequencing targeted expressed TCRB transcripts, as all isolated RNA had been reverse transcribed. Generated by immunoSEQ multiplex PCR, the TCRdb table keeps only in-frame clones and is missing some. The sample records about 270,000 clones, 14% being singletons. This CDR3 contains 16 residues. Losses at the gene ends were 5 bases for V and 2 bases for J; bases not matched to a gene: 7. CDR1 and CDR2 from the germline V gene are SEHNR and FQNEAQ (reference sequence). The chain links TRBV7-9 to TRBJ1-1; 11 nucleotides line up with TRBD1. The source of this sequence is a middle-aged woman in good health. The specimen sequenced was naive CD4+ T cells from blood. The CDR3, as DNA: TGTGCCAGCAGCCTAAGGGGGACAGGGGGAAACACTGAAGCTTTCTTT. This gives the protein CASSLRGTGGNTEAFF. The whole variable domain, filled in from reference TRBV7-9 and TRBJ1-1, reads DTGVSQNPRHKITKRGQNVTFRCDPISEHNRLYWYRQTLGQGPEFLTYFQNEAQLEKSRLLSDRFSAERPKGSFSTLEIQRTEQGDSAMYLCASSLRGTGGNTEAFFGQGTRLTVV.